The text below deals with one TCR beta chain. Trimming took off 6 bases at V and 8 bases at J, with 8 bases between the two ends. The CDR3 has 11 amino acids. Germline CDR1 SNHLY, CDR2 FYNNEI. The assay was immunoSEQ multiplex PCR, and TCRdb's table has in-frame clones only and misses some. Among about 340,000 clones listed, about 93% were seen once. This sample is drawn from a study of blood T cell repertoires in COVID-19. Study overall: Sources were T cells, B-cell-depleted T cells, or PBMCs; the material itself was cDNA or gDNA.

The chain is built from TRBV2 and TRBJ2-1; D not certain. Material for sequencing was peripheral blood. The TCR was taken from a woman in her late teens or twenties who had recovered from COVID-19. The CDR3 DNA follows: TGTGCCAGCAGACACACCGATGAGCAGTTCTTC. It specifies CASRHTDEQFF.